Listed here is a single T cell receptor (beta chain). The data originate from a study of blood T cell repertoires in COVID-19. Overall study context: Samples taken during acute and convalescent COVID-19 were collected in the United States, Italy and Spain. Sources were T cells, B-cell-depleted T cells, or PBMCs; the material itself was cDNA or gDNA.

Libraries were prepared by immunoSEQ multiplex PCR; TCRdb keeps only in-frame clonotypes and omits some of them. The table includes roughly 300,000 clones, roughly 91% detected once. Ages ranged from about 18 to 89 years, with residence in under 25 US areas. Germline assignment: CDR1 MNHEY and CDR2 SVGAGI. Trimming shortened V by 5 bases and J by 4 bases, and 15 bases separated the two germline ends. CDR3 length: 14 amino acids. The sequence was collected from a woman aged 40 to 49 with acute COVID-19. The genes are TRBV6-5 and TRBJ2-7, with a tentative D call TRBD1 (6 bases). Sequenced: PBMCs or T cells enriched from blood (not recorded which). The CDR3 protein is CASSNRMGAYEQYF. CDR3 sequence (DNA): TGTGCCAGCAGTAATCGCATGGGGGCGTACGAGCAGTACTTC.